This section outlines one TCR beta chain sequence together with its context. This specimen comes from a study of prognosis after radiotherapy for stage I lung cancer. The TCR beta CDR3 region was amplified from genomic DNA, with two rounds of multiplex PCR being used for the amplification. For every TRBV and TRBJ gene, a specific primer was used in first-round PCR. One entry per CDR3 protein results from TCRdb running MiXCR on the multiplex PCR reads. Of about 20,000 distinct CDR3 sequences in the sample, 44% were seen once. The sample here was PBMCs, taken before or after stereotactic body radiation therapy (not recorded which). The receptor's source is a donor of 50 years or more with non-small cell lung cancer.

The CDR3: CASSFVAGYQETQYF. Written as DNA, the CDR3 is TGTGCCAGCAGTTTTGTAGCGGGGTACCAAGAGACCCAGTACTTC. This chain links TRBV28 with TRBJ2-5, with 8 positions matching TRBD2. After removal of 3 bases from V and 0 bases from J, the junction contained 3 bases not matched to a gene. The CDR3 extends over 15 amino acids. The germline gives CDR1 MDHEN, CDR2 SYDVKM.